The 15 T cell receptor beta chains reported below all come from one sample, sequenced in a study of cytomegalovirus exposure and HLA in healthy donors. Both 60 Vbeta primers and 13 Jbeta primers went into the PCR. Sequencing used immunoSEQ multiplex PCR; TCRdb keeps in-frame clones, though not all of them. Of approximately 170,000 clones in the sample, about 82% were seen once. Sequencing was performed on PBMCs. The receptors come from a male donor in good health and CMV-seronegative.

This sequence joins TRBV20-1 and TRBJ1-1, with D hard to call. The CDR3 contains 8 residues. Per the germline V gene, CDR1 is DFQATT and CDR2 is SNEGSKA (reference sequence). Trimming cost V 5 bases and J 9 bases, with 4 bases left between them. Written as DNA, the CDR3 is TGCAGTGCTTCTAAAGCTTTCTTT. Translation: CSASKAFF.

The chain couples TRBV5-4 to TRBJ1-1, with D possibly matching TRBD1 (5 bases). The germline CDR1 and CDR2 sequences are SGHNT and YYREEE (reference sequence). Deletions cut 4 bases from V and 4 bases from J, with 8 bases between. The CDR3 runs 12 residues. In DNA, the CDR3 is TGTGCCAGCAGCGGGGGGACCACTGAAGCTTTCTTT. Protein product: CASSGGTTEAFF. The entire variable domain, with the rest obtained from reference TRBV5-4 and TRBJ1-1, is as follows: ETGVTQSPTHLIKTRGQQVTLRCSSQSGHNTVSWYQQALGQGPQFIFQYYREEENGRGNFPPRFSGLQFPNYSSELNVNALELDDSALYLCASSGGTTEAFFGQGTRLTVV.

The chain recombines TRBV7-2 with TRBJ2-5; possibly TRBD2 for D (7 bases). This CDR3 region has 13 residues. V shed 1 base and J shed 7 bases, with 10 bases lying between them. Per germline, CDR1 SGHTA and CDR2 FQGNSA. This CDR3 reads CASSLERGGTQYF. The CDR3 coding sequence is TGTGCCAGCAGCTTAGAGAGGGGGGGGACCCAGTACTTC.

The rearrangement links TRBV4-3 to TRBJ1-1, with a weak D call TRBD1 (6 bases). Per germline, CDR1 LGHNA and CDR2 YSLEER. Trimming removed 3 bases from V and 1 base from J, with 9 bases in between. CDR3 length: 14 amino acids. The CDR3 here is CASSQTGPNTEAFF. DNA for the CDR3: TGCGCCAGCAGCCAGACAGGTCCGAACACTGAAGCTTTCTTT.

The chain has TRBV12-2 and TRBJ1-2; the tabulated D call, TRBD1, remains unverified against the DNA. TRBV12-2 is a listed pseudogene. The CDR3 has 18 amino acids. This chain's CDR3 is CASRLVRTGFSRVYGYTF. In nucleotides, the CDR3 is TGTGCAAGTCGCTTAGTGAGAACAGGCTTCAGCCGCGTCTATGGCTACACCTTC.

The J gene is TRBJ1-1, the V gene TRBV4-3, with 7 bases that match TRBD1. This CDR3 has 16 residues. V gave up 3 bases and J gave up 7 bases; unmatched junction bases: 14. CDR1 and CDR2 (germline): LGHNA, YSLEER. In DNA, the CDR3 is TGCGCCAGCAGCCAGGGACAGACGTCGGTGTCGGGTGAAGCTTTCTTT. Its translation is CASSQGQTSVSGEAFF.

This chain uses TRBV7-9 with TRBJ1-4; tentative D call: TRBD1 (6 bases). The CDR3 is 14 amino acids. Trimming shortened V by 3 bases and J by 3 bases, and 8 bases separated the two germline ends. In germline, CDR1 is SEHNR, CDR2 FQNEAQ (reference sequence). CDR3 sequence (DNA): TGTGCCAGCAGCTTGACAGGAGCTAATGAAAAACTGTTTTTT. It encodes CASSLTGANEKLFF.

This chain connects TRBV29-1 to TRBJ2-7; 10 bases align to TRBD1. Unmatched junction bases numbered 8, after V lost 7 bases and J lost 5 bases. Germline V lookup: CDR1 SQVTM, CDR2 ANQGSEA. The CDR3 runs 13 residues. CDR3 sequence reads: CSGGTGEIHEQYF. The DNA of the CDR3 is TGCAGCGGAGGGACAGGGGAAATCCACGAGCAGTACTTC.

The chain joins TRBV19 to TRBJ1-1; possibly TRBD1 for D (6 bases). The length of the CDR3 is 14 residues. V lost 3 bases to trimming and J lost 2 bases, with 10 bases between them. The germline V gene has CDR1 LNHDA and CDR2 SQIVND (reference sequence). CDR3 region: CASSMAGANTEAFF. The CDR3 DNA reads TGTGCCAGTAGTATGGCAGGGGCAAACACTGAAGCTTTCTTT.

This clone was seen once. V is TRBV5-4 and J is TRBJ2-7; TRBD2 agrees at 7 bases. After removal of 0 bases from V and 1 base from J, the junction contained 1 base not matched to a gene. CDR3 length: 14 amino acids. The germline V gene has CDR1 SGHNT and CDR2 YYREEE (reference sequence). The CDR3 nucleotides read TGTGCCAGCAGCTTGGCCGGGGGGTCCTACGAGCAGTACTTC. Protein: CASSLAGGSYEQYF.

The chain uses TRBV10-3 and TRBJ1-2, with 9 nucleotides matching TRBD1. V was pared by 4 bases and J by 3 bases, with 6 bases of the junction left unmatched. The germline V gene has CDR1 ENHRY and CDR2 SYGVKD. CDR3 length: 15 residues. CDR3 in amino acids: CAISARGQGDYGYTF. In nucleotides, the CDR3 is TGTGCCATCAGTGCCCGGGGACAGGGTGACTATGGCTACACCTTC.

The chain couples TRBV2 to TRBJ2-7; D not resolved. V was pared by 6 bases and J by 2 bases, with 14 bases between. Germline assignment: CDR1 SNHLY and CDR2 FYNNEI. The CDR3 totals 14 residues. CDR3 DNA sequence: TGTGCCAGCAGAGACGACTCTCGCACCTACGAGCAGTACTTC. Translation gives CASRDDSRTYEQYF. Variable domain in full (rest from reference TRBV2 and TRBJ2-7): EPEVTQTPSHQVTQMGQEVILRCVPISNHLYFYWYRQILGQKVEFLVSFYNNEISEKSEIFDDQFSVERPDGSNFTLKIRSTKLEDSAMYFCASRDDSRTYEQYFGPGTRLTVT.

V is TRBV11-3 and J is TRBJ2-1; TRBD2 agrees at 7 bases. The CDR3 sequence is 14 residues long. Per germline, CDR1 SGHNT and CDR2 YENEEA. With V trimmed by 1 base and J by 12 bases, 9 bases remained unmatched. Here the CDR3 reads CASSLGRASGAQFF. The DNA of the CDR3 is TGTGCCAGCAGCTTAGGACGGGCTAGCGGTGCGCAGTTCTTC. The whole variable domain, remainder taken from reference TRBV11-3 and TRBJ2-1, is EAGVVQSPRYKIIEKKQPVAFWCNPISGHNTLYWYLQNLGQGPELLIRYENEEAVDDSQLPKDRFSAERLKGVDSTLKIQPAELGDSAVYLCASSLGRASGAQFFGPGTRLTVL.

This clone showed up just once. V is TRBV5-1 and J is TRBJ1-4, with 11 bases fitting TRBD1. The CDR3 totals 16 residues. Germline trimming cut 3 bases from V and 8 bases from J; bases unmatched to any gene: 9. Germline V gene data show CDR1 as SGHRS and CDR2 as YFSETQ. The CDR3 loop reads CASSYAGTGGSEKLFF. CDR3 bases: TGCGCCAGCAGCTACGCCGGGACAGGGGGATCAGAAAAACTGTTTTTT. The full variable domain, rest sourced from reference TRBV5-1 and TRBJ1-4, is KAGVTQTPRYLIKTRGQQVTLSCSPISGHRSVSWYQQTPGQGLQFLFEYFSETQRNKGNFPGRFSGRQFSNSRSEMNVSTLELGDSALYLCASSYAGTGGSEKLFFGSGTQLSVL.

The rearrangement links TRBV28 to TRBJ2-6, with 7 bases lining up with TRBD1. V trimming: 10 bases; J trimming: 0 bases; junction bases outside the gene matches: 6. Germline V lookup: CDR1 MDHEN, CDR2 SYDVKM. This CDR3 is 15 amino acids long. The CDR3 here is CATRTGLSGANVLTF. DNA for the CDR3: TGTGCCACCAGGACAGGACTCTCTGGGGCCAACGTCCTGACTTTC.